The next 29 T cell receptor beta chains were all read from a single sample in a study of T cells after posttransplantation cyclophosphamide. TCRdb keeps only in-frame clones here, not all; method: immunoSEQ multiplex PCR. The repertoire holds tens of thousands of clones, with 92% as singletons. The source material was PBMCs. The receptor source for this set is a woman in her forties or fifties in good health and a related stem cell transplant donor.

The genes are TRBV28 and TRBJ2-1; a possible D gene is TRBD2 (6 bases). Trimming removed 3 bases from V and 6 bases from J, with 15 bases in between. CDR1 and CDR2 (germline): MDHEN, SYDVKM. This CDR3 is 15 amino acids long. CDR3 loop: CASSLVGEARNEQFF. The CDR3, as DNA: TGTGCCAGCAGTTTGGTGGGGGAGGCCCGCAATGAGCAGTTCTTC.

This chain links TRBV2 with TRBJ2-5, with 7 bases identical to TRBD2. CDR1 is SNHLY and CDR2 is FYNNEI in the germline V gene. With V trimmed by 2 bases and J by 5 bases, 8 bases remained unmatched. CDR3 size: 15 residues. The CDR3 nucleotides are TGTGCCAGCAGTGAACGCGGGAGTTGGAGGGAGACCCAGTACTTC. Translating gives CASSERGSWRETQYF. The whole variable domain, remainder taken from reference TRBV2 and TRBJ2-5, is EPEVTQTPSHQVTQMGQEVILRCVPISNHLYFYWYRQILGQKVEFLVSFYNNEISEKSEIFDDQFSVERPDGSNFTLKIRSTKLEDSAMYFCASSERGSWRETQYFGPGTRLLVL.

As for this clone: At the DNA level, this CDR3 is encoded by other sequences in the same sample as well. This chain connects TRBV6-6 to TRBJ1-1; no reliable D call. The V gene's germline CDR1 is MNHNY and CDR2 SVGAGI (reference sequence). V gave up 2 bases and J gave up 4 bases, with 5 bases separating them. The CDR3 spans 12 residues. CDR3 sequence reads: CASSYPSTEAFF. CDR3 DNA sequence: TGTGCCAGCAGTTACCCGAGCACTGAAGCTTTCTTT.

This chain joins TRBV19 and TRBJ2-1, with 7 bases matching TRBD2. This CDR3 region has 14 residues. Germline loops: CDR1 LNHDA, CDR2 SQIVND (reference sequence). The V gene end was trimmed by 7 bases and the J gene end by 0 bases; junction bases not matched to a gene: 3. CDR3 in amino acids: CASKLANSYNEQFF. CDR3 DNA: TGTGCCAGTAAACTAGCGAACTCCTACAATGAGCAGTTCTTC.

CDR3 residues: CASSQTPGQGKSTEAFF. CDR3 nucleotide sequence: TGCGCCAGCAGCCAAACCCCCGGACAGGGAAAATCCACTGAAGCTTTCTTT. This chain links TRBV4-1 with TRBJ1-1; TRBD1 agrees at 8 bases. The CDR3 loop spans 17 amino acids. The junction had 12 bases not matched to a gene; V was cut back by 2 bases and J by 4 bases. The germline V gene has CDR1 MGHRA and CDR2 YSYEKL.

The rearrangement uses TRBV2 and TRBJ1-5; D unclear. Germline values: CDR1 SNHLY, CDR2 FYNNEI. The CDR3 loop spans 14 amino acids. V was cut by 3 bases and J by 1 base, with 7 bases left in between. CDR3 DNA: TGTGCCAGCAGTGAGACCAGGAGCAATCAGCCCCAGCATTTT. This gives the protein CASSETRSNQPQHF.

The gene calls are TRBV7-2 and TRBJ2-7; 7 bases are a match to TRBD1. J lost 3 bases, V lost 5 bases, and 10 bases had no gene match. The CDR3 loop spans 15 amino acids. CDR1 SGHTA and CDR2 FQGNSA come from the germline V gene. CDR3 in amino acids: CASSLTGTALYEQYF. CDR3 nucleotides: TGTGCCAGCAGCCTCACCGGGACAGCCCTCTACGAGCAGTACTTC. Using reference TRBV7-2 and TRBJ2-7 for the parts outside the CDR3, the full variable domain is GAGVSQSPSNKVTEKGKDVELRCDPISGHTALYWYRQSLGQGLEFLIYFQGNSAPDKSGLPSDRFSAERTGGSVSTLTIQRTQQEDSAVYLCASSLTGTALYEQYFGPGTRLTVT.

The V call is TRBV14, the J call TRBJ2-1, with a tentative D call TRBD2 (6 bases). The germline V gene has CDR1 SGHDN and CDR2 FVKESK. This CDR3 region has 14 residues. V lost 1 base and J lost 6, with 10 bases in between. CDR3 region: CASSQVTSINEQFF. CDR3 in DNA: TGTGCCAGCAGCCAAGTTACTAGCATCAATGAGCAGTTCTTC.

The V and J genes are TRBV19 and TRBJ2-3, with a tentative D call TRBD2 (6 bases). The germline CDR1 and CDR2 sequences are LNHDA and SQIVND (reference sequence). The CDR3 sequence is 16 residues long. The germline V and J ends were trimmed by 6 bases and 0 bases, with 16 bases remaining between them. In DNA form, the CDR3 reads TGTGCCAGTAGCCACCAGCCGGGGGAGAGCACAGATACGCAGTATTTT. Its protein is CASSHQPGESTDTQYF.

The rearrangement links TRBV5-1 to TRBJ1-2; no clear D gene. V dropped 0 bases and J dropped 4 bases, with 25 bases sitting between them. Per germline, CDR1 SGHRS and CDR2 YFSETQ. The CDR3 is 19 amino acids. CDR3 sequence reads: CASSLAPHDFTDYFYGYTF. The CDR3 bases are TGCGCCAGCAGCTTGGCCCCACACGACTTTACGGATTACTTCTATGGCTACACCTTC.

The chain links TRBV2 to TRBJ2-7, with 14 positions matching TRBD2. CDR3 size: 14 residues. The germline V gene has CDR1 SNHLY and CDR2 FYNNEI. The V gene end was trimmed by 0 bases and the J gene end by 13 bases; junction bases not matched to a gene: 5. Here the CDR3 reads CASSEAGTSGRNYF. The CDR3 DNA sequence: TGTGCCAGCAGTGAAGCCGGGACTAGCGGGAGAAACTACTTC.

The rearrangement links TRBV27 to TRBJ1-2; 11 bases agree with TRBD1. V shed 2 bases, J shed 8 bases, and the junction held 10 bases outside the gene matches. Germline CDR1 and CDR2: MNHEY and SMNVEV (reference sequence). The CDR3 consists of 16 residues. The CDR3 sequence is CASSLLGTGGHLGYTF. The CDR3 coding sequence is TGTGCCAGCAGTTTACTTGGGACAGGGGGTCATTTGGGCTACACCTTC.

The CDR3 loop reads CSVRLFSTSLYNEQFF. CDR3 DNA sequence: TGCAGCGTTCGGCTCTTCTCGACTTCCCTTTACAATGAGCAGTTCTTC. The J gene is TRBJ2-1, the V gene TRBV29-1; no clear D gene. CDR1 and CDR2 from the germline V gene are SQVTM and ANQGSEA. V was cut by 5 bases and J by 4 bases, with 21 bases left in between. The CDR3 totals 16 residues.

The chain uses TRBV14 and TRBJ2-1, with 7 bases fitting TRBD2. After removal of 3 bases from V and 1 base from J, the junction contained 15 bases not matched to a gene. CDR1 and CDR2 (germline): SGHDN, FVKESK. The CDR3 extends over 19 amino acids. Here the CDR3 DNA reads TGTGCCAGCAGCCACCCTTCCCCAGGGACTACGGGGTCCTACAATGAGCAGTTCTTC. Its protein is CASSHPSPGTTGSYNEQFF.

The chain joins TRBV19 to TRBJ1-2; 11 bases are shared with TRBD1. Per germline, CDR1 LNHDA and CDR2 SQIVND (reference sequence). Germline trimming cut 7 bases from V and 3 bases from J; bases unmatched to any gene: 10. The CDR3 totals 16 residues. In DNA form, the CDR3 reads TGTGCCAGTACGCCCCGCCGGACAGGGGGCGACTATGGCTACACCTTC. Residues: CASTPRRTGGDYGYTF.

This clone was detected only a few times. V is TRBV6-5 and J is TRBJ1-1; a possible D gene is TRBD1 (5 bases). Germline values: CDR1 MNHEY, CDR2 SVGAGI. V lost 4 bases to trimming and J lost 4 bases, with 19 bases between them. The CDR3 totals 16 residues. This CDR3 reads CASSSPAVGGGTEAFF. Here the CDR3 DNA reads TGTGCCAGCAGTTCCCCCGCGGTGGGGGGGGGCACTGAAGCTTTCTTT.

The chain joins TRBV7-6 to TRBJ2-1, with 13 nucleotides matching TRBD2. The V segment lost 1 base and the J segment 6 bases; nucleotides outside the gene matches: 3. In germline, CDR1 is SGHVS, CDR2 FNYEAQ. This CDR3 has 16 amino acids. In DNA form, the CDR3 reads TGTGCCAGCAGCTTAGTGACTAGCGGGGGGCCCAATGAGCAGTTCTTC. Its protein is CASSLVTSGGPNEQFF.

On this clone: Mismatch with germline at one junction end may stem from a read error. The chain recombines TRBV7-7 with TRBJ2-1, with D possibly being TRBD1 (5 bases). The CDR3 runs to 14 residues. The germline CDR1 and CDR2 sequences are SSHAT and FNYEAQ (reference sequence). Written as DNA, the CDR3 is TGTGCTAGCAGCTTAGATCAGGGAATAGGTGAGCAGTTCTTC. Encoded protein: CASSLDQGIGEQFF.

The rearrangement joins TRBV5-4 to TRBJ2-2; 9 nucleotides agree with TRBD2. CDR1 and CDR2 from the germline V gene are SGHNT and YYREEE (reference sequence). This CDR3 comprises 16 residues. The V and J ends lost 7 bases and 1 base, in that order; junction bases with no gene match: 8. The CDR3 protein is CASALLAGRNTGELFF. CDR3 coding DNA: TGTGCCAGCGCTCTCCTAGCGGGACGGAACACCGGGGAGCTGTTTTTT.

The chain recombines TRBV2 with TRBJ2-6, with D perhaps TRBD1 (6 bases). Germline-derived CDR1 and CDR2 are SNHLY and FYNNEI. The CDR3 is made up of 14 amino acids. The V end was cut by 6 bases, the J end by 4 bases, with 10 bases between. The CDR3 bases are TGTGCCAGCAGGCAGGGGCGGGGGGCCAACGTCCTGACTTTC. Its translation: CASRQGRGANVLTF. The full variable domain, in which reference TRBV2 and TRBJ2-6 provide the parts outside the CDR3, is EPEVTQTPSHQVTQMGQEVILRCVPISNHLYFYWYRQILGQKVEFLVSFYNNEISEKSEIFDDQFSVERPDGSNFTLKIRSTKLEDSAMYFCASRQGRGANVLTFGAGSRLTVL.

The rearrangement uses TRBV10-2 and TRBJ2-2; the match to TRBD2 covers 13 bases. V trimming: 8 bases; J trimming: 6 bases; junction bases outside the gene matches: 3. This CDR3 is 14 amino acids long. The V gene's germline CDR1 is WSHSY and CDR2 SAAADI. CDR3 sequence (DNA): TGCGCCAGCCGACTAGCGGGAGGTGCCGGGGAGCTGTTTTTT. Amino acids: CASRLAGGAGELFF.

The chain combines TRBV5-1 with TRBJ2-3; no reliable D call. CDR3 length equals 16 residues. V was cut by 1 base and J by 1 base, with 13 bases left in between. Germline V gene lookup returns CDR1 SGHRS and CDR2 YFSETQ. CDR3 residues: CASSLISGQGTDTQYF. The CDR3 DNA follows: TGCGCCAGCAGCTTGATATCTGGGCAGGGCACAGATACGCAGTATTTT.

About this clone: The junction departs from the called germline gene at one end, perhaps through a read error. The chain recombines TRBV11-2 with TRBJ2-7, with unresolved D. CDR3 length equals 14 residues. From germline, CDR1 is SGHAT and CDR2 FQNNGV. The CDR3 spells CASSLALTSYEQYF. The CDR3 DNA sequence: TGTGCCAGCAGCTTAGCGCTTACCTCCTATGAGCAGTACTTC.

The chain carries TRBV18 and TRBJ1-1, with TRBD1 as a possible D gene (5 bases). The CDR3 loop spans 14 amino acids. Germline V gives CDR1 KGHSH, CDR2 LQKENI. Between the trimmed V and J ends, which lost 1 base and 3 bases, there was a span of 9 bases. CDR3 loop: CASSPLPGDTEAFF. The CDR3, as DNA: TGTGCCAGCTCACCACTTCCGGGGGACACTGAAGCTTTCTTT.

The J gene is TRBJ2-7, the V gene TRBV7-3; 7 positions match TRBD1. The length of the CDR3 is 13 residues. Germline-derived CDR1 and CDR2 are SGHTA and FQGTGA. V dropped 5 bases and J dropped 2; count of bases not matched to a gene: 3. This CDR3 is CASSIGTAYEQYF. CDR3 sequence (DNA): TGTGCCAGCAGCATTGGGACAGCCTACGAGCAGTACTTC.

J is TRBJ2-7 and V is TRBV7-2; 12 positions agree with TRBD1. The ends lost 5 bases at V and 7 bases at J; junction bases unmatched: 6. Germline assignment: CDR1 SGHTA and CDR2 FQGNSA. The CDR3 consists of 14 residues. CDR3 in amino acids: CASSPGTGGWEQYF. CDR3 DNA sequence: TGTGCCAGCAGCCCTGGGACAGGGGGCTGGGAGCAGTACTTC.

The chain carries TRBV18 and TRBJ1-1; D call uncertain. The germline CDR1 and CDR2 sequences are KGHSH and LQKENI. This CDR3 comprises 15 residues. Trimming stripped 6 bases from V and 2 bases from J, with 16 bases between. The CDR3 protein is CASSRHTDSNTEAFF. As DNA, the CDR3 is TGTGCCAGCTCTCGACACACAGATAGTAACACTGAAGCTTTCTTT.

The sample holds one count of this clone. The rearrangement uses TRBV5-1 and TRBJ1-4, with D possibly being TRBD1 (5 bases). The V gene's germline CDR1 is SGHRS and CDR2 YFSETQ. Trimming shortened V by 0 bases and J by 4 bases, and 10 bases separated the two germline ends. CDR3 length: 15 amino acids. DNA of the CDR3: TGCGCCAGCAGCTTGGATCCGGGGGATAATGAAAAACTGTTTTTT. Its protein is CASSLDPGDNEKLFF.

V gene TRBV5-1 combines with J gene TRBJ2-5, with D possibly being TRBD2 (6 bases). Germline CDR1 is SGHRS and CDR2 is YFSETQ. V gave up 4 bases and J gave up 3 bases, with 13 bases separating them. This CDR3 is 14 amino acids long. The DNA for the CDR3 is TGCGCCAGCAGCGGATTACTAGCTAAAGAGACCCAGTACTTC. Amino acid sequence: CASSGLLAKETQYF.